The clone carrying this T cell receptor (beta chain) was seen more than once but under ten times. What it binds is unknown. These data come from a study of response to subunit inactivated influenza vaccine. The trim removed 5 bases at V and 1 base at J, leaving 4 bases unmatched. The CDR3 contains 14 residues. CDR1 and CDR2 from the germline V gene are DFQATT and SNEGSKA (reference sequence). The study's findings and limits: Authors suggested each seasonal influenza vaccination recruits few new T cells.

Via MiXCR, TCRdb re-called the RT-PCR reads, giving one row per CDR3 protein. The table lists 150,000 to 200,000 distinct CDR3 sequences, under 13% of them singletons. The source material was non-naive T cells sorted from PBMCs, sampled 40 to 50 days after vaccination. This clonotype was obtained from a middle-aged man who received an inactivated influenza vaccine. The chain combines TRBV20-1 with TRBJ1-4; 7 bases fit TRBD1. The CDR3 sequence is CSAPGGRTNEKLFF. As DNA, the CDR3 is TGCAGTGCTCCAGGGGGTCGAACTAATGAAAAACTGTTTTTT.